This T cell receptor (beta chain) was identified during a study of blood T cell repertoires in COVID-19. Study context: Whether acute or convalescent, the COVID-19 samples came from the United States, Italy and Spain.

Authors' processing steps: Amplification from reference gene primers served as the basis for estimated nucleated cell counts. Profiled with immunoSEQ multiplex PCR; TCRdb holds only in-frame clones, not every one. The V and J calls and the clone size are those of that table, but D and trimming were determined from the DNA. The table shows approximately 470,000 clones, with about nine tenths occurring only once. Recovery meant two consecutive negative NP/OP PCR tests, professional clearance, or resolved symptoms. V lost 6 bases to trimming and J lost 4 bases, with 19 bases between them. Germline CDR1 LNHDA, CDR2 SQIVND (reference sequence). CDR3 length: 16 amino acids.

This TCR was sampled from a woman aged 18 to 35 who had recovered from COVID-19. The chain recombines TRBV19 with TRBJ1-5, with D possibly matching TRBD1 (5 bases). Sequenced input: PBMCs or T cells enriched from blood (not recorded which). The CDR3 bases are TGTGCCAGTAGCTGGGAGGGACCCCAGAAAAATCAGCCCCAGCATTTT. Translating it yields CASSWEGPQKNQPQHF.